These 8 T cell receptor beta chains came from one sample sequenced in a study of PD-L1 blockade in urothelial cancer. Profiling relied on immunoSEQ multiplex PCR, and the TCRdb table lists in-frame clones only, not all of them. The profile shows roughly 74,000 clones, about 90% of them singletons. Sequencing was performed on PBMCs, taken around atezolizumab (anti-PD-L1) treatment. Source of these receptors: a woman between 70 and 85 years old with urothelial cancer.

A few counts support this clone. The chain uses TRBV5-6 and TRBJ2-3, with 10 nucleotides matching TRBD2. Germline assignment: CDR1 SGHDT and CDR2 YYEEEE. The trim removed 2 bases at V and 5 bases at J, leaving 8 bases unmatched. The CDR3 loop spans 16 amino acids. CDR3 DNA sequence: TGTGCCAGCAGCTTAGGGCTAGCGGGGGTTGGAGATACGCAGTATTTT. Translating it yields CASSLGLAGVGDTQYF.

The rearrangement uses TRBV18 and TRBJ1-5; 7 nucleotides agree with TRBD1. Germline assignment: CDR1 KGHSH and CDR2 LQKENI. Trimming at V came to 6 bases and at J to 6 bases, leaving 14 bases not matched to a gene. The CDR3 is made up of 16 amino acids. The CDR3, as DNA: TGTGCCAGCTCTCGATCGGACAGGCAAGGAGGTCAGCCCCAGCATTTT. It yields the protein CASSRSDRQGGQPQHF.

This clone was observed a single time. The V call is TRBV7-2, the J call TRBJ1-6, with D possibly being TRBD1 (5 bases). Trimming removed 2 bases at V and 4 bases at J, with 9 bases between. This CDR3 spans 15 amino acids. The V gene's germline CDR1 is SGHTA and CDR2 FQGNSA. DNA of the CDR3: TGTGCCAGCAGCTTACGAAGGGGATATAATTCACCCCTCCACTTT. It codes for CASSLRRGYNSPLHF. Full variable domain (rest looked up from reference TRBV7-2 and TRBJ1-6): GAGVSQSPSNKVTEKGKDVELRCDPISGHTALYWYRQSLGQGLEFLIYFQGNSAPDKSGLPSDRFSAERTGGSVSTLTIQRTQQEDSAVYLCASSLRRGYNSPLHFGNGTRLTVT.

V is TRBV11-2 and J is TRBJ2-7; tentatively, D is TRBD1 (6 bases). The germline V and J ends were trimmed by 1 base and 3 bases, with 13 bases remaining between them. This CDR3 is 15 amino acids long. Germline loops: CDR1 SGHAT, CDR2 FQNNGV. DNA for the CDR3: TGTGCCAGCAGCTTAGCCCTACAACAGGGCTACGAGCAGTACTTC. It yields the protein CASSLALQQGYEQYF.

This clone has a single count. The chain combines TRBV7-9 with TRBJ1-4; 8 positions match TRBD1. V trimming: 2 bases; J trimming: 5 bases; junction bases outside the gene matches: 1. The CDR3 contains 14 residues. From germline, CDR1 is SEHNR and CDR2 FQNEAQ (reference sequence). CDR3 amino acids: CASSLRTGNEKLFF. The CDR3 region has the DNA TGTGCCAGCAGCTTAAGGACAGGGAATGAAAAACTGTTTTTT.

The chain recombines TRBV5-1 with TRBJ2-3, with 8 bases fitting TRBD2. The trim removed 1 base at V and 0 bases at J, leaving 4 bases unmatched. The CDR3 covers 16 residues. Germline V gene lookup returns CDR1 SGHRS and CDR2 YFSETQ. CDR3 bases: TGCGCCAGCAGCTTGAGGACTAGCAGCAGCACAGATACGCAGTATTTT. Amino acids: CASSLRTSSSTDTQYF.

This chain connects TRBV29-1 to TRBJ1-2; 7 bases match TRBD1. The CDR3 sequence is 14 residues long. V gave up 0 bases and J gave up 7 bases; unmatched junction bases: 8. Per germline, CDR1 SQVTM and CDR2 ANQGSEA. The CDR3 DNA reads TGCAGCGTTGAAGATCGCCAGGGGGAGTCTGGCTACACCTTC. This codes for CSVEDRQGESGYTF.

The chain combines TRBV9 with TRBJ1-2, with 10 positions matching TRBD1. Germline CDR1 and CDR2: SGDLS and YYNGEE. J gave up 4 bases and V 3 bases, and 9 bases lay outside the gene matches. This CDR3 has 16 amino acids. CDR3 loop: CASSAGGRDRGYGYTF. The CDR3 nucleotides are TGTGCCAGCAGCGCTGGTGGGAGGGACAGGGGCTATGGCTACACCTTC.